This TCR beta chain derives from a study of shared clonotypes between healthy human individuals. Study-wide background: The plates for each donor numbered three CD4 naive, three CD4 memory, two CD8 naive and one CD8 memory.

Per sorted-subset replicate PCR, input was approximately 0.2 ug DNA, representing tens of thousands of T cell genomes. Per the authors' pipeline: In the immunoSEQ data, sequences were junction-only and lacked quality scores, so filtering differed. Repertoires were generated with immunoSEQ multiplex PCR, while TCRdb's copy carries only in-frame clones and drops some. The V and J calls and the clone size are those of that table, but D and trimming were determined from the DNA. The sample has millions of clones, roughly 91% seen once. Trimming shortened V by 8 bases and J by 8 bases, and 19 bases separated the two germline ends. Germline assignment: CDR1 SEHNR and CDR2 FQNEAQ (reference sequence). This CDR3 has 14 residues. The naive CD8 fraction comprised CD45RO-negative cells positively selected for CCR7 and excluded terminally differentiated effector memory CD45RA+ cells. Donors were healthy HIV-negative adults without recent acute infections or vaccinations.

Sequencing was done on a sample of naive CD8+ T cells from PBMCs. The clonotype originates from a man between 18 and 29 years old in good health. Some clones in this sample may be carry-over from other donors' samples. V is TRBV7-9 and J is TRBJ2-1, with no clear D. The CDR3 nucleotides read TGTGCCAGCCGCCCTGACTGGGCCCCCGATGAGCAGTTCTTC. It yields the protein CASRPDWAPDEQFF.